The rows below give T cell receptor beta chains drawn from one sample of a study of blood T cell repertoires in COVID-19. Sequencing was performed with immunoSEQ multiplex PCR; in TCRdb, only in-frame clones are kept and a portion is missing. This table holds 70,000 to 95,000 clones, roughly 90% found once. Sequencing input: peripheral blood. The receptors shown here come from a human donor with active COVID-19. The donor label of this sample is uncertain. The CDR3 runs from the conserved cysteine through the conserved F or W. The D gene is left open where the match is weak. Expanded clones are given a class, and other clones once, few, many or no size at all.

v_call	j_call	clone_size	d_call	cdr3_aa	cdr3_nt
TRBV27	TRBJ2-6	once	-	CASSLLGSIAGANVLTF	TGTGCCAGCAGTTTATTGGGCAGTATAGCTGGGGCCAACGTCCTGACTTTC
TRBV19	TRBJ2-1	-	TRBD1	CASRVTTGLSYNEQFF	TGTGCCAGTAGGGTAACGACAGGGCTATCCTACAATGAGCAGTTCTTC
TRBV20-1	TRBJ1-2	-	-	CSASEGGYGYTF	TGCAGTGCTAGTGAGGGGGGCTATGGCTACACCTTC
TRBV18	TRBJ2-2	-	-	CASSPGLTGELFF	TGTGCCAGCTCACCAGGACTCACCGGGGAGCTGTTTTTT
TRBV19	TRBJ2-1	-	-	CASSILLSSYNEQFF	TGTGCCAGTAGTATTCTGCTCAGCTCCTACAATGAGCAGTTCTTC
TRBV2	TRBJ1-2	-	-	CASSASWSGNLNYGYTF	TGTGCCAGCAGTGCTAGTTGGTCAGGGAATTTAAACTATGGCTACACCTTC
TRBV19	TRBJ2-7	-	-	CASRQTGTPSYEQYF	TGTGCCAGTAGACAAACCGGGACACCTTCCTACGAGCAGTACTTC
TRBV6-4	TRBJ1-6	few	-	CASSDLGQGRSPLHF	TGTGCCAGCAGTGATTTAGGGCAGGGCCGATCACCCCTCCACTTT
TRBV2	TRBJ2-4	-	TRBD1	CASSASGGANIQYF	TGTGCCAGCAGTGCGTCAGGGGGCGCGAACATTCAGTACTTC
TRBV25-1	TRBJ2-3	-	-	CASSESRGLADTQYF	TGTGCCAGCAGTGAATCTCGGGGGTTGGCAGATACGCAGTATTTT
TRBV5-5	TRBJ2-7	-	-	CASSLGGTYEQYF	TGTGCCAGCAGCTTGGGCGGTACCTACGAGCAGTACTTC
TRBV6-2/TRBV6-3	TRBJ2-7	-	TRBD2	CASSYSKAGGSYEQYF	TGTGCCAGCAGTTACTCGAAAGCGGGGGGGTCCTACGAGCAGTACTTC
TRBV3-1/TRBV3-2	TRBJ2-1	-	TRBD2	CASSRRDYYNEQFF	TGTGCCAGCAGCCGACGGGACTACTACAATGAGCAGTTCTTC
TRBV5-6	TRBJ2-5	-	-	CASSLVLETQYF	TGTGCCAGCAGCTTGGTTCTGGAGACCCAGTACTTC
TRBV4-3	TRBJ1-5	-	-	CASSQDFEDSYQPQHF	TGCGCCAGCAGCCAAGATTTCGAGGACAGCTATCAGCCCCAGCATTTT
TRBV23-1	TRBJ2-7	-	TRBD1	CASSPGQGTYEQYF	TGCGCCAGCAGCCCGGGACAGGGTACCTACGAGCAGTACTTC
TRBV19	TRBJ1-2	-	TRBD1	CASSPRTGVSTNYGYTF	TGTGCCAGTAGTCCTCGGACAGGGGTGTCGACTAACTATGGCTACACCTTC
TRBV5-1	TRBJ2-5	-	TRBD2	CASSRGTSELGETQYF	TGCGCCAGCAGCCGAGGGACTAGCGAGCTTGGCGAGACCCAGTACTTC
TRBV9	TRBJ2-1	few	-	CASGQLNMNEQFF	TGTGCCAGCGGGCAGTTAAACATGAATGAGCAGTTCTTC
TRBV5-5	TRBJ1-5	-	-	CASSLTRSRTLNSNQPQHF	TGTGCCAGCAGCTTAACACGATCAAGGACACTAAATAGCAATCAGCCCCAGCATTTT
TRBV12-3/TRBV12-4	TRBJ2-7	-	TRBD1	CASSPKDRDEQYF	TGTGCCAGCAGTCCGAAGGACAGGGACGAGCAGTACTTC
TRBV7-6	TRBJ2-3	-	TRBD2	CASSLGPRGGAGPDTQYF	TGTGCCAGCAGCTTAGGTCCTCGCGGGGGGGCAGGACCAGATACGCAGTATTTT